This paragraph covers one T cell receptor (beta chain) sequence. Its target is not known. Together with a sample-barcoded 5' primer, a J-beta primer mix was included in a second PCR lasting about 7 to 12 cycles. TCRdb independently ran MiXCR on the 5' RACE reads; one entry per CDR3 protein. The sample shows roughly 800,000 distinct CDR3 sequences, 36% of them seen only once. This sample is part of a study of blood T cells in healthy people across ages. Findings of the study overall: Higher naive T cell percentage went strongly together with higher TCR beta diversity. Donor CMV infection status was unknown, possibly confounding age-related changes in expanded clonotypes. Versus aged donors, long-lived donors had higher diversity and more naive CD4+ cells.

The receptor's source is a man aged 18 to 29 in good health. The material sequenced was blood.

The CDR3 DNA reads TGTGCCAGCAGCCACCCCCCGGGGGCCGCGGATGGCTACACCTTC. Translated: CASSHPPGAADGYTF. This rearrangement joins TRBV4-2 to TRBJ1-2; TRBD1 is a possible D gene (6 bases). From germline, CDR1 is LGHNA and CDR2 YNFKEQ. V shed 3 bases and J shed 6 bases, with 17 bases lying between them. The CDR3 runs 15 residues.